This T cell receptor (beta chain) was recorded in a study of cytomegalovirus exposure and HLA in healthy donors. The CDR3 spans 15 residues. The germline gives CDR1 MNHEY, CDR2 SVGAGI. J lost 6 bases, V lost 5 bases, and 5 bases had no gene match. Amplification used 60 Vbeta primers and 13 Jbeta primers. Assay used: immunoSEQ multiplex PCR; TCRdb lists only in-frame clones, some missing. The repertoire consists of around 200,000 clones, with 80% to 85% occurring once and the leading ten covering roughly 0.73%. The chain uses TRBV6-5 and TRBJ2-1; 12 nucleotides agree with TRBD2. The sequence came from a woman aged 18 to 35 in good health and CMV-seronegative. The sample was PBMCs. The CDR3 DNA sequence: TGTGCCAGCAGTCCCCCTAGCGGGAGGGGCAATGAGCAGTTCTTC. Amino acid sequence: CASSPPSGRGNEQFF.